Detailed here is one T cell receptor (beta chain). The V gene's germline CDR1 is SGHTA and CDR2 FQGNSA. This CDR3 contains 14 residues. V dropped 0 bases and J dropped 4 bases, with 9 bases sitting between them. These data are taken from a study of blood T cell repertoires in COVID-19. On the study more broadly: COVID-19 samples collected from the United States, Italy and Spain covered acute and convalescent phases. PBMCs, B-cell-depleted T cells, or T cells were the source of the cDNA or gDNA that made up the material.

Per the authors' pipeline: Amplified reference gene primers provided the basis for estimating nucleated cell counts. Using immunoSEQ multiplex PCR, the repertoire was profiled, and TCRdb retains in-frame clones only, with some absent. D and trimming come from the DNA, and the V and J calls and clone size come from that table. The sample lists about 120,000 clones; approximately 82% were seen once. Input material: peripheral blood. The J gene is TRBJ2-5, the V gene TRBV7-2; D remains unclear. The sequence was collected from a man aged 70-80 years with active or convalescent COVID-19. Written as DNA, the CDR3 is TGTGCCAGCAGCTTAGCGCAGGTCGGAGAGACCCAGTACTTC. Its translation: CASSLAQVGETQYF.